This TCR beta chain was retrieved from a study of patients and donors after allogeneic stem cell transplantation. MiXCR was run by TCRdb on the RT-PCR reads, yielding one entry per CDR3 protein. This table holds about 960,000 distinct CDR3 sequences, about 20% found once. In germline, CDR1 is SGHRS, CDR2 YFSETQ. V shed 4 bases and J shed 3 bases, with 13 bases lying between them. This CDR3 region has 14 residues. Sequencing used blood, either unsorted or a sorted T cell fraction (not recorded which). The TCR sequence derives from a human donor who was either an allogeneic HSCT recipient or a stem cell or donor lymphocyte infusion donor (not recorded which). It is not recorded whose cells these are; they may come from a transplant donor. The rearrangement uses TRBV5-1 and TRBJ1-2, with TRBD1 as a possible D gene (5 bases). DNA of the CDR3: TGCGCCAGCAGCAGTCCGGCCAGGGACTATGGCTACACCTTC. Its protein is CASSSPARDYGYTF.